The next 16 T cell receptor beta chains were all read from a single sample in a study of cytomegalovirus exposure and HLA in healthy donors. PCR primers comprised 60 Vbeta and 13 Jbeta primers. Sequencing used immunoSEQ multiplex PCR; TCRdb keeps in-frame clones, though not all of them. This sample carries more than 150,000 clones, roughly four fifths of them seen once, and the ten largest clones take about 1.6%. The specimen was PBMCs. Receptors originate from a man aged 50 or older in good health and CMV-seronegative.

The CDR3 DNA follows: TGCGCCAGCAGCCCACGGACAGGGGGCGGTCAGCCCCAGCATTTT. Amino acids: CASSPRTGGGQPQHF. The genes are TRBV5-1 and TRBJ1-5; 11 bases are a match to TRBD1. This CDR3 spans 15 amino acids. Germline values: CDR1 SGHRS, CDR2 YFSETQ. The J segment lost 6 bases and the V segment lost 4 bases, leaving 6 bases of the junction unmatched.

The chain couples TRBV28 to TRBJ2-1, with a possible D match to TRBD2 (5 bases). V lost 5 bases and J lost 0, with 20 bases in between. This CDR3 has 18 amino acids. Germline lookup yields CDR1 MDHEN and CDR2 SYDVKM. CDR3 loop: CASSPPELALSSYNEQFF. The CDR3, as DNA: TGTGCCAGCAGTCCCCCGGAGTTAGCGTTGAGCTCCTACAATGAGCAGTTCTTC.

This chain joins TRBV6-5 and TRBJ2-1; the D gene is possibly TRBD1 (6 bases). The CDR3 contains 15 residues. The V end was cut by 2 bases, the J end by 0 bases, with 8 bases between. Germline lookup yields CDR1 MNHEY and CDR2 SVGAGI. The CDR3 bases are TGTGCCAGCAGTTACAGGGGGAGCTCCTACAATGAGCAGTTCTTC. Its protein is CASSYRGSSYNEQFF.

This clone was counted only a few times. The rearrangement links TRBV5-1 to TRBJ1-1, with D possibly matching TRBD1 (6 bases). CDR3 length: 15 amino acids. The V gene's germline CDR1 is SGHRS and CDR2 YFSETQ. The V and J ends lost 3 bases and 6 bases respectively, with 18 bases between them. The CDR3 region is CASSSPQQGTAEAFF. Here the CDR3 DNA reads TGCGCCAGCAGCTCGCCCCAACAGGGAACGGCTGAAGCTTTCTTT.

The CDR3 reads CSARTANTGELFF. The CDR3 region has the DNA TGCAGCGCCAGGACAGCGAACACCGGGGAGCTGTTTTTT. This chain joins TRBV29-1 and TRBJ2-2, with a possible D match to TRBD1 (6 bases). Germline V CDR1 and CDR2: SQVTM, ANQGSEA. Trimming cost V 7 bases and J 0 bases, with 9 bases left between them. This CDR3 region has 13 residues.

The CDR3 DNA reads as TGTGCCAGCAGCTTTAGTCAGGGTAGCGGCTACACCTTC. This sequence encodes CASSFSQGSGYTF. This chain links TRBV11-2 with TRBJ1-2; tentative D call: TRBD1 (5 bases). Trimming shortened V by 3 bases and J by 8 bases, and 13 bases separated the two germline ends. Germline V lookup: CDR1 SGHAT, CDR2 FQNNGV. CDR3 length: 13 residues.

This chain connects TRBV7-3 to TRBJ2-1; the match to TRBD2 covers 8 bases. Germline loops: CDR1 SGHTA, CDR2 FQGTGA. CDR3 length: 19 residues. The ends lost 5 bases at V and 0 bases at J; junction bases unmatched: 15. In DNA form, the CDR3 reads TGTGCCAGCAGCCCAGGGGACGGTTTACTAGCGGTCTCCTACAATGAGCAGTTCTTC. This sequence encodes CASSPGDGLLAVSYNEQFF.

This sequence joins TRBV27 and TRBJ2-5, with 7 positions matching TRBD2. The last part of the DNA fits TRBJ2-7 better; the J call may be wrong. There are 15 residues in the CDR3. The germline V gene encodes CDR1 MNHEY and CDR2 SMNVEV (reference sequence). In nucleotides, the CDR3 is TGTGCCAGCAGTTTTAGTTGGGGGAGGGGATCCGAGCAGTACTTC. This sequence encodes CASSFSWGRGSEQYF.

V gene TRBV28 combines with J gene TRBJ2-1; 8 bases fit TRBD1. The trim removed 5 bases at V and 15 bases at J, leaving 18 bases unmatched. Germline V lookup: CDR1 MDHEN, CDR2 SYDVKM. This CDR3 spans 15 amino acids. The CDR3 DNA reads as TGTGCCAGCAGTCCCCACACAGGGGGACAAGGGCTTCGGTTCTTC. The encoded protein is CASSPHTGGQGLRFF.

This clone was observed once. This chain joins TRBV5-1 and TRBJ1-2; maybe TRBD1 (5 bases). Trimming stripped 4 bases from V and 0 bases from J, with 10 bases between. CDR3 size: 14 residues. Germline values: CDR1 SGHRS, CDR2 YFSETQ. The chain's CDR3 is CASSREGTNYGYTF. CDR3 bases: TGCGCCAGCAGCCGGGAGGGGACTAACTATGGCTACACCTTC.

This clone occurred a few times. The chain couples TRBV18 to TRBJ1-5, with 7 bases identical to TRBD1. Germline V lookup: CDR1 KGHSH, CDR2 LQKENI. The CDR3 totals 14 residues. V shed 3 bases, J shed 6 bases, and the junction held 5 bases outside the gene matches. Here the CDR3 DNA reads TGTGCCAGCTCACCGAGACAGGGAAGTCAGCCCCAGCATTTT. It yields the protein CASSPRQGSQPQHF.

V gene TRBV14 combines with J gene TRBJ2-7; D is unclear. V was trimmed by 4 bases and J by 7 bases, leaving 11 bases between them. Germline V gene sequence: CDR1 SGHDN, CDR2 FVKESK. The CDR3 is 12 residues long. The DNA of the CDR3 is TGTGCCAGCAGCCCGTCTACGTGGGAGCAGTACTTC. This codes for CASSPSTWEQYF.

This clone appeared a few times. The genes are TRBV6-5 and TRBJ2-3; the D gene is possibly TRBD1 (6 bases). This CDR3 contains 13 residues. With 4 bases removed from V and 2 bases from J, the gap between germline ends came to 7 bases. Germline-derived CDR1 and CDR2 are MNHEY and SVGAGI. DNA for the CDR3: TGTGCCAGCAGTTGGACAGACACAGATACGCAGTATTTT. This gives the protein CASSWTDTDTQYF.

The chain has TRBV29-1 and TRBJ2-3, with a possible D match to TRBD1 (6 bases). Per the germline V gene, CDR1 is SQVTM and CDR2 is ANQGSEA. The CDR3 totals 12 residues. CDR3 coding DNA: TGCAGGGCGAGGGGGTATGCAGATACGCAGTATTTT. This sequence encodes CRARGYADTQYF.

This chain connects TRBV5-4 to TRBJ2-4; TRBD1 matches 10 bases. V lost 7 bases, J lost 0 bases, and 7 bases stayed unmatched. The CDR3 covers 16 residues. Germline CDR1 reads SGHNT; CDR2 reads YYREEE (reference sequence). The DNA for the CDR3 is TGTGCCAGCGGACAGGGGGTGGGCTTAGCCAAAAACATTCAGTACTTC. This gives the protein CASGQGVGLAKNIQYF.

This chain uses TRBV6-5 with TRBJ2-5, with D possibly TRBD1 on 5 matching bases. The DNA end is a closer match to TRBJ2-7, so the J assignment may be wrong. Germline V gene sequence: CDR1 MNHEY, CDR2 SVGAGI. The CDR3 extends over 15 amino acids. DNA of the CDR3: TGTGCCAGCAGTTACCAGACAGAAGACCCCTACGAGCAGTACTTC. As protein: CASSYQTEDPYEQYF.